This T cell receptor beta chain originates from a study of OX40 agonist ivuxolimab in advanced cancers. Study at large: Patients were dosed intravenously with ivuxolimab at 0.01 to 10 mg/kg every 2 weeks. A mean age of about 59 years, range about 23 to 80, was recorded, and approximately 79% were male.

With respect to this clone: Its target is not known.

The table came from immunoSEQ multiplex PCR; TCRdb's copy has only in-frame clones and leaves some out. The sample lists tens of thousands of clones; about 91% were seen once. The V gene end was trimmed by 4 bases and the J gene end by 6 bases; junction bases not matched to a gene: 8. The CDR3 spans 15 residues. Per germline, CDR1 SGHDN and CDR2 FVKESK. Study-level results: Dose levels from 0.1 to 3.0 mg/kg saw CD4+ and CD8+ blood T cells expand clonally by week 6.

The source was CD4+ or CD8+ T cells sorted from blood, collected in a trial of the OX40 agonist ivuxolimab. This receptor was taken from an adult with an advanced solid tumor such as melanoma, head and neck, liver or kidney cancer. The V and J genes are TRBV14 and TRBJ2-2, with 7 nucleotides matching TRBD1. In DNA form, the CDR3 reads TGTGCCAGCAGCCGGGCAGGGGGATTGGCCGGGGAGCTGTTTTTT. Translated: CASSRAGGLAGELFF.